Listed here are 2 T cell receptor beta chains from one sample, sequenced in a study of vaccination and CD4 T cells after COVID-19. Time point described: late sampling 161 to 241 days after vaccination in a few convalescent patients. Treatment indicated: 10-day PBMC culture with coronavirus spike peptide pools or control peptides (ViraFEST assay). These TCRs' antigens remain unknown. Once obtained from cultured CD4+ T cells, the DNA was sequenced using the Oncomine TCR Beta short-read assay. TCRdb itself ran the PCR reads through MiXCR, one entry per CDR3 protein. The table has roughly 18,000 distinct CDR3 sequences, 44% seen once. The sequencing here drew on CD4+ T cells from blood, cultured in vitro, taken about 7 months after SARS-CoV-2 vaccination. Receptors were obtained from a human donor who had recovered from COVID-19.

The chain employs TRBV7-2 and TRBJ2-7; D not resolved. The germline CDR1 and CDR2 sequences are SGHTA and FQGNSA. CDR3 length equals 16 residues. With 4 bases removed from V and 0 bases from J, the gap between germline ends came to 16 bases. CDR3 protein: CASSSRSAKSSYEQYF. The CDR3 nucleotides are TGTGCCAGCAGCTCCAGATCGGCGAAGAGCTCCTACGAGCAGTACTTC.

The chain links TRBV20-1 to TRBJ2-5, with TRBD2 matching over 8 bases. The CDR3 extends over 14 amino acids. The germline gives CDR1 DFQATT, CDR2 SNEGSKA (reference sequence). V shed 3 bases, J shed 7 bases, and the junction held 10 bases outside the gene matches. The CDR3, as DNA: TGCAGTGCTAGCGGAGCGGGAGTAGCCGTGACCCAGTACTTC. This sequence encodes CSASGAGVAVTQYF.